This T cell receptor (beta chain) was recovered during a study of cytomegalovirus exposure and HLA in healthy donors. Study-level points and caveats: In a later analysis, specific HLA alleles were associated with 15,000 to 20,000 TCR beta sequences at a 0.05 false discovery rate.

The CDR3 length is 14 residues. Germline assignment: CDR1 SGHDN and CDR2 FVKESK. V lost 4 bases to trimming and J lost 8 bases, with 14 bases between them. Concerning this clone itself: The antigen remains undetermined.

The primer mix had 60 Vbeta and 13 Jbeta primers. The table came from immunoSEQ multiplex PCR; TCRdb's copy has only in-frame clones and leaves some out. The sample includes 40,000 to 55,000 clones, 70% to 80% seen only once; the top ten take less than 3.5%. The sequenced sample consisted of PBMCs. The receptor was isolated from a woman under 40 in good health and CMV-seronegative. J is TRBJ1-4 and V is TRBV14; D not resolved. The CDR3 reads CASSPDLHGEKLFF. For the CDR3, the DNA is TGTGCCAGCAGCCCGGACTTACATGGGGAAAAACTGTTTTTT. Using reference TRBV14 and TRBJ1-4 for the parts outside the CDR3, the full variable domain is EAGVTQFPSHSVIEKGQTVTLRCDPISGHDNLYWYRRVMGKEIKFLLHFVKESKQDESGMPNNRFLAERTGGTYSTLKVQPAELEDSGVYFCASSPDLHGEKLFFGSGTQLSVL.